These T cell receptor beta chains were read from a single sample in a study of identical twins. TCRdb itself ran the 5' RACE reads through MiXCR, one entry per CDR3 protein. The table includes approximately 250,000 distinct CDR3 sequences, 5.5% to 7.5% detected once. These data were likewise used in another study, on T cells expressing NK-cell markers.

The sample taken for sequencing was CD8+ T cells sorted from blood. The receptors derive from a woman aged 18-30 years in good health. Each CDR3 is given with its conserved first and last residue. The D gene is left open where the match is weak. Only part of the rows carry a size: once, few, many, or a class if the clone is expanded.

17,TRBV18,TRBD2,-,TRBJ2-1,TGTGCCAGCTCACCACAACCTAGCGGGCCAGTCTCCAATGAGCAGTTCTTC,CASSPQPSGPVSNEQFF
17,TRBV3-1,-,many,TRBJ1-2,TGTGCCAGCAGCGGGACTGACGGGACCAACGTCGACTATGGCTACACCTTC,CASSGTDGTNVDYGYTF
16,TRBV27,TRBD1,few,TRBJ2-1,TGTGCCAGCAGTTTATCGAAGTACAGGGGTGAGAATGAGCAGTTCTTC,CASSLSKYRGENEQFF
15,TRBV6-2/TRBV6-3,TRBD2,few,TRBJ2-3,TGTGCCAGCACCCAAGGACTAGCTACCACAGATACGCAGTATTTT,CASTQGLATTDTQYF
15,TRBV12-3/TRBV12-4,-,few,TRBJ2-1,TGTGCCAGCAGTCCCGGTTTGGGGAGGTACAATGAGCAGTTCTTC,CASSPGLGRYNEQFF
14,TRBV6-1,-,few,TRBJ2-1,TGTGCCAATCGTCTGGGGAGCTCCTACAATGAGCAGTTCTTC,CANRLGSSYNEQFF
16,TRBV5-1,TRBD2,-,TRBJ2-7,TGCGCCAGCAGCTCCTCGACTAGCGGCTTATCCTACGAGCAGTACTTC,CASSSSTSGLSYEQYF
15,TRBV10-3,TRBD2,-,TRBJ2-3,TGTGCCATCAGTGGGACTAGCGGGGACCCAGATACGCAGTATTTT,CAISGTSGDPDTQYF
16,TRBV5-6,-,many,TRBJ2-1,TGTGCCAGCAGATTTGGTTGGGAGACCTCCTACAATGAGCAGTTCTTC,CASRFGWETSYNEQFF
15,TRBV5-1,-,-,TRBJ2-7,TGCGCCAGCTTCAAGGGGCCGGCCCCTTCGATGGAGCAGTACTTC,CASFKGPAPSMEQYF
14,TRBV29-1,TRBD1,many,TRBJ2-1,TGCAGCGTTCTCTCCGGGACAGAGGTCAATGAGCAGTTCTTC,CSVLSGTEVNEQFF
12,TRBV5-5,-,many,TRBJ2-1,TGTGCCAGCAGCTTTGGAAGAATCGAGCAGTTCTTC,CASSFGRIEQFF
17,TRBV14,TRBD2,many,TRBJ2-1,TGTGCCAGCGCTGGGTACCCGGGGACTATACGACGAGGTGAGCAGTTCTTC,CASAGYPGTIRRGEQFF
16,TRBV7-9,-,many,TRBJ2-3,TGTGCCAGCAGCTTCCCCCTCAGGGAGAGCACAGATACGCAGTATTTT,CASSFPLRESTDTQYF
11,TRBV9,-,-,TRBJ2-3,TGTGCCAGCGGTCAGACGGATACGCAGTATTTT,CASGQTDTQYF
12,TRBV12-3/TRBV12-4,-,many,TRBJ2-1,TGTGCCAGCAGTTTACAGGAGGATGAGCAGTTCTTC,CASSLQEDEQFF
12,TRBV2,-,many,TRBJ1-1,TGTGCCAGCAGGCCTTCAAGGACTGAAGCTTTCTTT,CASRPSRTEAFF
12,TRBV7-9,-,-,TRBJ2-7,TGTGCCAGCAGCTCCCAAAACGACGAGCAGTACTTC,CASSSQNDEQYF
15,TRBV9,-,-,TRBJ2-3,TGTGCCAGCAGCGTAGTTGCGGCGTCCAGCGATACGCAGTATTTT,CASSVVAASSDTQYF
13,TRBV6-2/TRBV6-3,TRBD2,-,TRBJ2-1,TGTGCCAGCGGGCTCTCTAGCGGGAGTGGGCAGTTCTTC,CASGLSSGSGQFF
15,TRBV10-2,TRBD2,many,TRBJ2-1,TGCGCCAGCGACCGGACTAGCGGAGAAGGAAATGAGCAGTTCTTC,CASDRTSGEGNEQFF
15,TRBV27,-,-,TRBJ1-2,TGTGCCAGCAGTTTAAGCTCATTCAAGGACGACGGCTACACCTTC,CASSLSSFKDDGYTF
15,TRBV11-2,-,once,TRBJ2-5,TGTGCCAGCAGCTTAGCCCCCGGCTATCAAGAGACCCAGTACTTC,CASSLAPGYQETQYF
15,TRBV27,TRBD2,many,TRBJ2-3,TGTGCCAGCAGTTTAGCTAGCGGGGGTGCAGATACGCAGTATTTT,CASSLASGGADTQYF
14,TRBV7-9,-,few,TRBJ2-5,TGTGCCAGCAGCCCCACTGGAAACCAAGAGACCCAGTACTTC,CASSPTGNQETQYF
19,TRBV13,TRBD2,-,TRBJ2-3,TGTGCCAGCCGCTCGTCCGGGCGGGGGGGCCTCCATCCGCCAGATACGCAGTATTTT,CASRSSGRGGLHPPDTQYF